These 32 T cell receptor beta chains were sequenced from one sample in a study of molecular identifiers for immune sequencing clone quantification. TCRdb re-derived calls from the PCR reads in MiXCR, one entry per CDR3 protein. The sample gives around 480,000 distinct CDR3 sequences, about a fifth of which show up once; 0.65% to 0.95% is in the top ten. Source material: naive CD8+ T cells from blood, with Jurkat cell RNA spiked in. Subset indicated: FACS-sorted CD8+CD4-CCR7+CD45RA+ naive T cells. These receptors were collected from a human donor in good health. Some libraries in this study had Jurkat cell RNA spiked in.

This clonotype was seen at least ten times. V usage is TRBV9 and J usage is TRBJ2-7; the match to TRBD1 covers 10 bases. The trim removed 0 bases at V and 3 bases at J, leaving 3 bases unmatched. In germline, CDR1 is SGDLS, CDR2 YYNGEE. The CDR3 is 15 amino acids. Here the CDR3 DNA reads TGTGCCAGCAGCGTAGATGGGACAGGGGTCTACGAGCAGTACTTC. This translates into CASSVDGTGVYEQYF.

The chain employs TRBV3-1 and TRBJ2-1, with D perhaps matching TRBD2 (5 bases). This CDR3 spans 16 amino acids. The V and J ends lost 0 bases and 2 bases respectively, with 11 bases between them. Per the germline V gene, CDR1 is LGHDT and CDR2 is YNNKEL (reference sequence). The CDR3 protein is CASSQDLGRTYNEQFF. The CDR3 nucleotides are TGTGCCAGCAGCCAAGATCTGGGGAGAACCTACAATGAGCAGTTCTTC.

This clonotype has a count of ten or more. The chain couples TRBV20-1 to TRBJ2-7; D might be TRBD2 (6 bases). The CDR3 length is 14 residues. The V end lost 4 bases, the J end lost 0 bases, and 13 bases lay between the germline ends. Germline V gene lookup returns CDR1 DFQATT and CDR2 SNEGSKA (reference sequence). CDR3 nucleotides: TGCAGTGCTAAGACTAGTCCAAGCTCCTACGAGCAGTACTTC. It encodes CSAKTSPSSYEQYF.

This clonotype was seen repeatedly, ten times or more. The chain has TRBV4-1 and TRBJ2-3; tentatively, D is TRBD2 (5 bases). The CDR3 has 15 residues. Per germline, CDR1 MGHRA and CDR2 YSYEKL. The V gene lost 0 bases and the J gene lost 4 bases, with 11 bases spanning the gap. CDR3 in amino acids: CASSQDPRGSDTQYF. CDR3 nucleotides: TGCGCCAGCAGCCAAGATCCTCGGGGTTCAGATACGCAGTATTTT.

A remark on this clonotype: The junction departs from the called germline gene at one end, perhaps through a read error. The chain joins TRBV5-1 to TRBJ2-3; D remains unclear. In germline, CDR1 is SGHRS, CDR2 YFSETQ. The CDR3 loop spans 14 amino acids. In DNA, the CDR3 is TGCGCCAGCAGCTTTGATGTTAGCACAGATGCGCAGTATTTT. Translated: CASSFDVSTDAQYF.

About this clonotype: At one of its ends the junction is not consistent with the germline gene, which may arise from a read error. This chain links TRBV27 with TRBJ2-1, with 11 bases that match TRBD2. The CDR3 consists of 15 residues. Germline CDR1 reads MNHEY; CDR2 reads SMNVEV (reference sequence). The CDR3 loop reads CASRLGTSGYNEQSF. In DNA, the CDR3 is TGTGCCAGCAGGCTCGGGACTAGCGGCTACAATGAGCAGTCCTTC.

The CDR3: CASSQDNWADTQYF. The DNA for the CDR3 is TGCGCCAGCAGCCAAGACAATTGGGCAGATACGCAGTATTTT. The chain is built from TRBV4-3 and TRBJ2-3; D not certain. V dropped 0 bases and J dropped 4 bases, with 8 bases sitting between them. CDR1 is LGHNA and CDR2 is YSLEER in the germline V gene. CDR3 length equals 14 residues.

This clonotype appeared many times. The V call is TRBV4-1, the J call TRBJ2-3; 8 nucleotides line up with TRBD2. The CDR3 is 16 amino acids. J was trimmed by 2 bases and V by 1 base; bases with no gene match: 5. Germline CDR1 is MGHRA and CDR2 is YSYEKL. The CDR3: CASSQVAGGTTDTQYF. CDR3 bases: TGCGCCAGCAGCCAAGTTGCGGGGGGTACCACAGATACGCAGTATTTT.

V usage is TRBV28 and J usage is TRBJ2-7; 8 bases fit TRBD2. The CDR3 sequence is 13 residues long. Germline V lookup: CDR1 MDHEN, CDR2 SYDVKM. With V trimmed by 5 bases and J by 4 bases, 4 bases remained unmatched. The CDR3 protein is CASSNLAGYEQYF. CDR3 DNA: TGTGCCAGCAGTAACTTAGCGGGGTACGAGCAGTACTTC.

Concerning this clonotype itself: A single base separates this from a much larger clone, so it may be a read error. The CDR3 ends on some other residue instead of the conserved phenylalanine or tryptophan, so this is likely a read error. The genes are TRBV14 and TRBJ2-5; possibly TRBD1 or TRBD2 for D (5 bases each). V dropped 1 base and J dropped 5 bases, with 14 bases sitting between them. Germline V CDR1 and CDR2: SGHDN, FVKESK. This CDR3 region has 15 residues. The CDR3 bases are TGTGCCAGCAGCCAAGCCGGGACCACTTCGGAGACCCAGTACCTC. It translates to CASSQAGTTSETQYL.

This sequence joins TRBV30 and TRBJ2-1; the D gene is possibly TRBD2 (5 bases). V lost 3 bases, J lost 6 bases, and 21 bases lay in between. The V gene's germline CDR1 is GTSNPN and CDR2 SVGIG (reference sequence). CDR3 length: 16 amino acids. CDR3 coding DNA: TGTGCCTGGAGCGTACTCCCCGAGACGGCGGGCAATGAGCAGTTCTTC. Its protein product is CAWSVLPETAGNEQFF.

This sequence joins TRBV27 and TRBJ2-7; 11 bases are a match to TRBD2. V was clipped by 8 bases and J by 12 bases; unmatched bases: 12. Germline V lookup: CDR1 MNHEY, CDR2 SMNVEV (reference sequence). The CDR3 totals 13 residues. The CDR3 nucleotides are TGTGCCAGCGAGGGACTAGCGGTACCTAAACGGTACTTC. Translating gives CASEGLAVPKRYF.

The chain employs TRBV4-1 and TRBJ2-7; 9 nucleotides agree with TRBD1. This CDR3 is built from 17 residues. J gave up 4 bases and V 5 bases, and 15 bases lay outside the gene matches. Germline V lookup: CDR1 MGHRA, CDR2 YSYEKL. CDR3 loop: CASSYRAGQGLKYEQYF. CDR3 bases: TGCGCCAGCAGCTACCGAGCCGGACAGGGGCTAAAGTACGAGCAGTACTTC.

This clonotype showed up just a few times. This chain connects TRBV6-6 to TRBJ2-3; 8 bases agree with TRBD2. V dropped 2 bases and J dropped 3; count of bases not matched to a gene: 7. The CDR3 is 16 residues long. Germline V lookup: CDR1 MNHNY, CDR2 SVGAGI (reference sequence). CDR3 bases: TGTGCCAGCAGTTACAGGCTCGGGGGGGCTACAGATACGCAGTATTTT. This codes for CASSYRLGGATDTQYF.

This clonotype showed up many times. The chain uses TRBV7-9 and TRBJ1-4, with TRBD1 as a possible D gene (5 bases). Germline values: CDR1 SEHNR, CDR2 FQNEAQ (reference sequence). This CDR3 is built from 13 residues. V dropped 5 bases and J dropped 5 bases, with 9 bases sitting between them. Written as DNA, the CDR3 is TGTGCCAGCAGCCCTGAGGGGAATGAAAAACTGTTTTTT. Its translation is CASSPEGNEKLFF.

There are many counts of this clonotype. This may come from a read error, since a much larger clone is one base off. The chain carries TRBV7-9 and TRBJ1-1; D is perhaps TRBD1 (5 bases). The CDR3 is 13 residues long. Trimming took off 0 bases at V and 3 bases at J, with 5 bases between the two ends. Germline CDR1 and CDR2: SEHNR and FQNEAQ (reference sequence). The CDR3 sequence is CASSLAGDTEAFF. CDR3 DNA: TGTGCCAGCAGCTTAGCAGGGGACACTGAAGCTTTCTTT.

About this clonotype: Germline is not matched at one junction end, which may reflect a read error. The gene calls are TRBV5-6 and TRBJ2-7; D possibly uses TRBD1 or TRBD2 (5 bases each). The germline gives CDR1 SGHDT, CDR2 YYEEEE. The CDR3 consists of 14 residues. CDR3 region: CVSSPGRDSYEQYF. The DNA for the CDR3 is TGTGTCAGCAGCCCGGGACGGGATTCCTACGAGCAGTACTTC.

The chain combines TRBV5-8 with TRBJ2-7; perhaps TRBD2 as D (6 bases). The CDR3 consists of 14 residues. The germline V gene has CDR1 SGHTS and CDR2 YDEGEE. Trimming took off 2 bases at V and 3 bases at J, with 12 bases between the two ends. Written as DNA, the CDR3 is TGTGCCAGCAGCTTAGTAGACGGGAGCTACGAGCAGTACTTC. Protein sequence: CASSLVDGSYEQYF.

This clonotype was observed a handful of times. The chain joins TRBV30 to TRBJ2-1; 8 bases agree with TRBD1. Germline-derived CDR1 and CDR2 are GTSNPN and SVGIG (reference sequence). The CDR3 covers 15 residues. The V and J ends lost 2 bases and 7 bases, in that order; junction bases with no gene match: 10. The CDR3 DNA reads as TGTGCCTGGAGTTTCGTCAGGGGGCCCGGTAATGAGCAGTTCTTC. Translated: CAWSFVRGPGNEQFF.

Remarks on this clonotype: Given a much more abundant clone one base away, this may be a read error. V and J are TRBV7-6 and TRBJ1-1; D is unclear. Between the trimmed V and J ends, which lost 8 bases and 6 bases, there was a span of 10 bases. Germline V gene data show CDR1 as SGHVS and CDR2 as FNYEAQ. This CDR3 comprises 11 residues. The CDR3 DNA is TGTGCCAGCGGCCGTGGGGCTGAAGCTTTCTTT. Protein sequence: CASGRGAEAFF.

In its sample, this clonotype was seen many times. This rearrangement joins TRBV11-2 to TRBJ2-5; 7 bases align to TRBD1. There are 16 residues in the CDR3. The V segment lost 5 bases and the J segment 1 base; nucleotides outside the gene matches: 10. In germline, CDR1 is SGHAT, CDR2 FQNNGV. In DNA form, the CDR3 reads TGTGCCAGCAGCCCACGAAAGACAGGGACCCAAGAGACCCAGTACTTC. The encoded protein is CASSPRKTGTQETQYF.

The chain couples TRBV30 to TRBJ2-7, with TRBD1 matching over 8 bases. Germline V gives CDR1 GTSNPN, CDR2 SVGIG (reference sequence). There are 15 residues in the CDR3. The V and J ends lost 2 bases and 6 bases, in that order; junction bases with no gene match: 12. Written as DNA, the CDR3 is TGTGCCTGGAGTAGTTGGGAGGCAGGGGGCTTCGAGCAGTACTTC. Amino acid sequence: CAWSSWEAGGFEQYF.

This clonotype was observed many times. V gene TRBV3-1 combines with J gene TRBJ2-2; no firm D call. CDR1 is LGHDT, CDR2 YNNKEL, per germline (reference sequence). The CDR3 spans 16 residues. V shed 0 bases and J shed 6 bases, with 14 bases lying between them. CDR3 region: CASSQDPGIGPGELFF. CDR3 nucleotides: TGTGCCAGCAGCCAAGATCCGGGCATAGGCCCCGGGGAGCTGTTTTTT.

This clonotype was observed a few times. The rearrangement uses TRBV4-3 and TRBJ1-1; D call uncertain. V dropped 2 bases and J dropped 1 base, with 11 bases sitting between them. The germline V gene has CDR1 LGHNA and CDR2 YSLEER. This CDR3 comprises 15 residues. The CDR3 DNA is TGCGCCAGCAGCCAATCTAGGGTATCGAACACTGAAGCTTTCTTT. This gives the protein CASSQSRVSNTEAFF.

The chain employs TRBV7-2 and TRBJ1-6; no clear D. Germline V gene lookup returns CDR1 SGHTA and CDR2 FQGNSA. Trimming took off 1 base at V and 5 bases at J, with 12 bases between the two ends. There are 16 residues in the CDR3. The CDR3 nucleotides are TGTGCCAGCAGCTTAGTTGGGGTAGGACATAATTCACCCCTCCACTTT. It codes for CASSLVGVGHNSPLHF.

This clonotype was recorded at least ten times. This chain joins TRBV7-2 and TRBJ2-5; the match to TRBD1 covers 9 bases. There are 14 residues in the CDR3. J was trimmed by 5 bases and V by 7 bases; bases with no gene match: 8. Per the germline V gene, CDR1 is SGHTA and CDR2 is FQGNSA. CDR3 nucleotide sequence: TGTGCCAGCACTCCCACAGGGGGCGAGGAGACCCAGTACTTC. The encoded protein is CASTPTGGEETQYF.

Note on this clonotype: This clone may be a read error of a much larger clone one base away. The DNA for the CDR3 is TGTGCCAGCAGTGGATGGGACGCTACCTACGAGCAGTACTTC. Protein sequence: CASSGWDATYEQYF. The chain employs TRBV28 and TRBJ2-7; D assignment may be TRBD1 or TRBD2 (5 bases each). The CDR3 is 14 residues long. Trimming shortened V by 5 bases and J by 2 bases, and 13 bases separated the two germline ends. Germline CDR1 reads MDHEN; CDR2 reads SYDVKM.

This clonotype has a handful of counts. The chain joins TRBV30 to TRBJ2-7; D is perhaps TRBD2 (5 bases). CDR1 and CDR2 from the germline V gene are GTSNPN and SVGIG (reference sequence). The CDR3 sequence is 14 residues long. V gave up 0 bases and J gave up 4 bases, with 13 bases separating them. The CDR3 DNA follows: TGTGCCTGGAGTGTCGGAATCGGGGAATACGAGCAGTACTTC. It codes for CAWSVGIGEYEQYF. Complete variable domain (other parts from reference TRBV30 and TRBJ2-7): SQTIHQWPATLVQPVGSPLSLECTVEGTSNPNLYWYRQAAGRGLQLLFYSVGIGQISSEVPQNLSASRPQDRQFILSSKKLLLSDSGFYLCAWSVGIGEYEQYFGPGTRLTVT.

This clonotype was recorded many times. V usage is TRBV27 and J usage is TRBJ1-6; no firm D call. The CDR3 is made up of 13 amino acids. V lost 2 bases and J lost 6, with 5 bases in between. In germline, CDR1 is MNHEY, CDR2 SMNVEV (reference sequence). The CDR3 DNA sequence: TGTGCCAGCAGTTTAGGGATTAATTCACCCCTCCACTTT. This translates into CASSLGINSPLHF.

On this clonotype: Being one base from a much bigger clone, this may be a read error. This is likely a read error, given that the CDR3 carries no conserved phenylalanine or tryptophan at its end. J is TRBJ2-7 and V is TRBV27; 8 nucleotides align to TRBD1. With V trimmed by 0 bases and J by 4 bases, 2 bases remained unmatched. The CDR3 has 14 residues. Germline V gives CDR1 MNHEY, CDR2 SMNVEV (reference sequence). Here the CDR3 DNA reads TGTGCCAGCAGTTTATCGAGGACAGGGTACGAGCAGTACCTC. Residues: CASSLSRTGYEQYL.

This clonotype was seen ten or more times. V gene TRBV6-5 combines with J gene TRBJ1-2, with TRBD1 as a possible D gene (6 bases). V lost 2 bases, J lost 5 bases, and 12 bases lay in between. Germline assignment: CDR1 MNHEY and CDR2 SVGAGI. The CDR3 totals 14 residues. This CDR3 reads CASSYVDSFYGYTF. The CDR3, as DNA: TGTGCCAGCAGTTACGTGGACAGCTTTTATGGCTACACCTTC.

The CDR3 DNA sequence: TGTGCCAGCAGCCCTCTTATCTACGAGCAGTACTTC. This sequence encodes CASSPLIYEQYF. The chain carries TRBV7-2 and TRBJ2-7; unclear D gene. Trimming removed 5 bases at V and 3 bases at J, with 8 bases between. Germline assignment: CDR1 SGHTA and CDR2 FQGNSA. The CDR3 covers 12 residues.